The entry below describes one TCR beta chain. Its antigen remains unidentified. This specimen belongs to a study of molecular identifiers for immune sequencing clone quantification. Overall study results and limits: Whereas naive cells kept under 1% of molecules in clones above 20 RNA copies, such clones held over 97% in effectors.

Naive CD8 sequencing libraries were generated from around 18,000 to 910,000 sorted cells, with 10%, 30% or 50% RNA as input. In the sort, naive CD8 T cells were defined as CD8+CD4-CCR7+CD45RA+. Previously described methods and listed TCR primers were used for bulk TCR libraries. MiXCR was run by TCRdb on the PCR reads, yielding one entry per CDR3 protein. The sample holds nearly 55,000 distinct CDR3 sequences, just over 35% seen once. CDR3 size: 16 residues. V gave up 3 bases and J gave up 5 bases; unmatched junction bases: 9. The germline V gene has CDR1 LGHNA and CDR2 YNFKEQ. The receptor comes from a human donor in good health. Some libraries in this study had Jurkat cell RNA spiked in. The chain employs TRBV4-2 and TRBJ2-7; 11 bases align to TRBD2. The sample was naive CD8+ T cells from blood, with Jurkat cell RNA spiked in. Indicated subset: FACS-sorted CD8+CD4-CCR7+CD45RA+ naive T cells. CDR3 DNA sequence: TGTGCCAGCAGCCAGGGAGTAGCGGGAGGGGAGGACGAGCAGTACTTC. It encodes CASSQGVAGGEDEQYF.